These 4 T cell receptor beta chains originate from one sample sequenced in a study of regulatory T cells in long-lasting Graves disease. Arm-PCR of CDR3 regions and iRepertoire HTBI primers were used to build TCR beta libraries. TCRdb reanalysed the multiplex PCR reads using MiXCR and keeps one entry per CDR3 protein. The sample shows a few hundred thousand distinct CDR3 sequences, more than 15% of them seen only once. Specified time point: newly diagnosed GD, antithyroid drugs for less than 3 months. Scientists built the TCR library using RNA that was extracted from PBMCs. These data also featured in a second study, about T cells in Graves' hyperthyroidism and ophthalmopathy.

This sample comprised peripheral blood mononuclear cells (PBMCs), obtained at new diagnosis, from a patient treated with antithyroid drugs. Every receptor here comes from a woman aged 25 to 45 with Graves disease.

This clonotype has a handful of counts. In DNA, the CDR3 is TGTGCCAGCACCACGGGCCAGGGCGAGCAGTACTTC. This encodes CASTTGQGEQYF. The chain couples TRBV6-2 or TRBV6-3 to TRBJ2-7, with D maybe TRBD1 (5 bases). CDR1 MNHEY and CDR2 SVGEGT come from the germline V gene. The CDR3 is made up of 12 amino acids. Trimming took 7 bases from V and 6 from J, leaving 13 bases between them.

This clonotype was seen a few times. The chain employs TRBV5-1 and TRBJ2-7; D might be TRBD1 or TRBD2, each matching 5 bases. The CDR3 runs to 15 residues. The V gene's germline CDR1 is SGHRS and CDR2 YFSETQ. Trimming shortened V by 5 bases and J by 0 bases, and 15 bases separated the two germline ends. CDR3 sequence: CASRARGVGSYEQYF. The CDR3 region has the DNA TGCGCCAGCAGAGCGAGGGGAGTGGGCTCCTACGAGCAGTACTTC.

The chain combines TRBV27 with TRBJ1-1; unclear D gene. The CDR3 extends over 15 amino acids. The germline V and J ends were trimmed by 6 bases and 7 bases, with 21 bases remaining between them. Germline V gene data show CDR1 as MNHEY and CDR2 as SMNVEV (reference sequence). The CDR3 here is CASRLLSGSESEAFF. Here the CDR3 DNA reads TGTGCCAGCAGACTCCTCTCGGGGTCCGAAAGTGAAGCTTTCTTT.

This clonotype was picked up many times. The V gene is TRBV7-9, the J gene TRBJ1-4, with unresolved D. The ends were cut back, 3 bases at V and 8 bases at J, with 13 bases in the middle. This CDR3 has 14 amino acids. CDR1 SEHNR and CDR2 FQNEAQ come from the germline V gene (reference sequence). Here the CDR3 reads CASSFPETEEKLFF. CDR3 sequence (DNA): TGTGCCAGCAGCTTCCCCGAGACGGAGGAAAAACTGTTTTTT.